This is a list of T cell receptor beta chains from one sample in a study of chemoradiotherapy in HPV16-positive cancers. Clones were sequenced by immunoSEQ multiplex PCR, and TCRdb holds only the in-frame ones, with some missing. Of tens of thousands of clones detected, roughly 87% appear once; the ten largest clones hold 4.5%. The sequencing here drew on blood, taken from a patient who underwent chemoradiotherapy. The receptors originated from a human donor with HPV-associated anogenital cancer. Both conserved end residues are part of each CDR3. Fields, in order: clone size, J gene, V gene, D gene, CDR3 protein, CDR3 DNA. A D gene is named only where the DNA matches it firmly. Clone size is given for some rows only: seen once, a few or many times, or a class if the clone is expanded.

>NA|TRBJ1-6|TRBV4-2|NA
CASSQDRASYNSPLHF
TGTGCCAGCAGCCAAGATCGGGCCTCCTATAATTCACCCCTCCACTTT
>NA|TRBJ2-3|TRBV19|NA
CASSTLASSTDTQYF
TGTGCCAGTAGTACCTTAGCCTCTAGCACAGATACGCAGTATTTT
>NA|TRBJ2-7|TRBV5-1|NA
CASSSDSGHEQYF
TGCGCCAGCAGCTCGGACTCCGGCCACGAGCAGTACTTC
>NA|TRBJ1-1|TRBV30|TRBD1
CAWRGGQGDTEAFF
TGTGCCTGGAGGGGGGGACAGGGCGACACTGAAGCTTTCTTT
>NA|TRBJ2-1|TRBV28|TRBD2
CASSTSGGYMDEQFF
TGTGCCAGCAGTACTAGCGGGGGGTACATGGATGAGCAGTTCTTC
>few|TRBJ1-6|TRBV15|NA
CATSRERGNNSPLHF
TGTGCCACCAGCAGAGAAAGGGGCAATAATTCACCCCTCCACTTT
>NA|TRBJ2-7|TRBV14|TRBD2
CASSHPLGLAGSPYEQYF
TGTGCCAGCAGCCATCCCCTGGGGCTAGCGGGCTCCCCCTACGAGCAGTACTTC
>NA|TRBJ2-3|TRBV7-2|TRBD2
CASSATGGRADTQYF
TGTGCCAGCAGCGCCACGGGCGGGAGGGCAGATACGCAGTATTTT
>NA|TRBJ2-5|TRBV11-3|TRBD1
CASSLDGTGGVSQETQYF
TGTGCCAGCAGCTTAGATGGGACAGGGGGCGTGAGCCAAGAGACCCAGTACTTC
>NA|TRBJ2-1|TRBV7-2|TRBD2
CASSLVRSGISYNEQFF
TGTGCCAGCAGCTTAGTAAGGAGCGGGATCTCCTACAATGAGCAGTTCTTC
>NA|TRBJ1-5|TRBV6-6|TRBD1
CASSYRTGDSNQPQHF
TGTGCCAGCAGTTACCGGACAGGGGATAGCAATCAGCCCCAGCATTTT